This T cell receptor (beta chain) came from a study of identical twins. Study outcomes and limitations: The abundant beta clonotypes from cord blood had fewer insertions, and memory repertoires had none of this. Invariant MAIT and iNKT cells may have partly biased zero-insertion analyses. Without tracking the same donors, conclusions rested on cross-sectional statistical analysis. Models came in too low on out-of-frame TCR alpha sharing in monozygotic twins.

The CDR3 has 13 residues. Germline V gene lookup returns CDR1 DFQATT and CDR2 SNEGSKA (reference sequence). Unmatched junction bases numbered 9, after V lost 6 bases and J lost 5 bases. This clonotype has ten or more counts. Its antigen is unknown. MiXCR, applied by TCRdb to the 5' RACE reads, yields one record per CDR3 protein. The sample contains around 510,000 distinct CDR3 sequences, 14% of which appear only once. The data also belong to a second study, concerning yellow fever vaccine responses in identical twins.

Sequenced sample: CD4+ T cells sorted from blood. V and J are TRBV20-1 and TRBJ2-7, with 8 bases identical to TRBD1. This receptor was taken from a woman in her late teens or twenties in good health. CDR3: CSAKRQGRNEQYF. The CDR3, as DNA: TGCAGTGCAAAAAGACAGGGGCGGAACGAGCAGTACTTC.